One sample yielded the 2 T cell receptor beta chains listed below, sequenced in a study of T cell changes during pregnancy in multiple sclerosis. Method: immunoSEQ multiplex PCR; TCRdb's copy keeps in-frame clones and lacks some. This sample has around 110,000 clones, with 90% to 95% found just once. Sequenced here: peripheral blood, sampled in the third trimester of pregnancy. The receptor source for this set is a female donor with multiple sclerosis, enrolled in a pregnancy study.

V usage is TRBV30 and J usage is TRBJ1-1, with TRBD1 identical over 9 bases. This CDR3 comprises 12 residues. Per germline, CDR1 GTSNPN and CDR2 SVGIG (reference sequence). The V and J ends lost 8 bases and 1 base, in that order; junction bases with no gene match: 2. The CDR3 coding sequence is TGTGCCGGGGACAGGGCGAACACTGAAGCTTTCTTT. Residues: CAGDRANTEAFF.

This rearrangement joins TRBV6-1 to TRBJ1-1, with TRBD1 identical over 7 bases. V lost 6 bases, J lost 4 bases, and 2 bases stayed unmatched. CDR3 length: 12 residues. Germline lookup yields CDR1 MNHNS and CDR2 SASEGT. CDR3 in DNA: TGTGCCAGCAGATCAGGGGGCACTGAAGCTTTCTTT. Its translation is CASRSGGTEAFF.